This T cell receptor (beta chain) was recovered during a study of blood T cell repertoires in COVID-19. At the level of the study: COVID-19 samples collected from the United States, Italy and Spain covered acute and convalescent phases. Sources were T cells, B-cell-depleted T cells, or PBMCs; the material itself was cDNA or gDNA.

Methods used by the authors: Reference gene primer amplification yielded estimated nucleated cell counts. The method was immunoSEQ multiplex PCR; TCRdb's version includes in-frame clones alone and lacks a portion of them. That table is the source of V, J and clone size, and D and trimming were worked out from the DNA. The repertoire includes approximately 100,000 clones, around 85% of them detected once, and roughly 20% sits in the top ten. J lost 6 bases, V lost 1 base, and 7 bases had no gene match. The CDR3 is 14 amino acids. Germline V gives CDR1 SGDLS, CDR2 YYNGEE. V is TRBV9 and J is TRBJ2-7, with TRBD2 identical over 7 bases. The clonotype was recovered from a man between 65 and 79 years old with active or convalescent COVID-19. Sequencing used peripheral blood. CDR3 bases: TGTGCCAGCAGCGTAAAAGTGTCGGGAGGCGAGCAGTACTTC. Protein sequence: CASSVKVSGGEQYF.